A selection of T cell receptor beta chains follows, all from one sample in a study of T cells after posttransplantation cyclophosphamide. Assay: immunoSEQ multiplex PCR; the TCRdb copy retains only in-frame clones and omits some. Here the sample spans over 20,000 clones, nearly 99% being singletons. Sequencing input: naive CD8+ T cells sorted from PBMCs. These receptors originate from a middle-aged man in good health, CMV-negative, and a related stem cell transplant donor. Each CDR3 is given with its conserved first and last residue. Only part of the rows carry a size: once, few, many, or a class if the clone is expanded.

v_gene	j_gene	abundance	CDR3aa
TRBV9	TRBJ2-7	NA	CASSVEGWANEQYF
TRBV14	TRBJ2-4	NA	CASSPGTGLAKNIQYF
TRBV7-8	TRBJ2-3	NA	CASSLDPGGGTDTQYF
TRBV14	TRBJ2-4	NA	CASSQETGNIQYF
TRBV5-1	TRBJ1-4	NA	CASSLVTGEDEKLFF
TRBV27	TRBJ2-7	NA	CASSLSGGTATYEQYF
TRBV30	TRBJ1-5	once	CVWSTRTNQPQHF
TRBV11-1	TRBJ1-1	NA	CASSLMYRENTEAFF
TRBV2	TRBJ2-1	NA	CASSERLAGNEQFF
TRBV4-3	TRBJ2-7	NA	CASSQDGRGSYEQYF
TRBV11-3	TRBJ1-3	NA	CASSLWGPSGNTIYF
TRBV2	TRBJ2-5	NA	CATWTAWGETQYF
TRBV29-1	TRBJ1-4	NA	CSGTENEKLFF
TRBV27	TRBJ2-3	NA	CASSLSADTQYF
TRBV27	TRBJ1-1	NA	CASSLSQYRANTEAFF
TRBV7-9	TRBJ2-3	NA	CASSLGMRGQYTDTQYF
TRBV27	TRBJ2-2	NA	CASSLMAQYTGELFF
TRBV29-1	TRBJ2-3	NA	CSVHRGPADTQYF
TRBV29-1	TRBJ2-3	NA	CSVRGGLAGGPSTDTQYF
TRBV4-2	TRBJ2-7	NA	CASSQETGGAYEQYF
TRBV6-1	TRBJ2-3	NA	CASSEEREKDTQYF
TRBV5-6	TRBJ2-7	NA	CASSLEIAQGYEQYF
TRBV4-2	TRBJ2-2	NA	CASSPRGTSGSIGELFF
TRBV7-6	TRBJ2-1	NA	CASSLGQRPSNYNEQFF
TRBV14	TRBJ2-7	once	CASSPTGTGALEQYF
TRBV2	TRBJ2-5	NA	CASSETSGDQETQYF
TRBV6-5	TRBJ1-2	NA	CASSPDRALTF
TRBV28	TRBJ2-1	NA	CASKTDRGSDEQFF
TRBV28	TRBJ1-4	NA	CASSLTPGRPGVELFF
TRBV2	TRBJ2-5	NA	CASLDTQETQYF
TRBV6-5	TRBJ2-3	NA	CASSYSGSGTDTQYF
TRBV4-1	TRBJ1-5	NA	CASSRSASGQPQHF
TRBV4-1	TRBJ2-2	NA	CASSQGGGGDTGELFF
TRBV6-5	TRBJ2-2	NA	CASSPLGPSTGELFF
TRBV7-9	TRBJ2-7	NA	CASSSSPGQSTYEQYF
TRBV7-9	TRBJ1-5	once	CASRDSGSNQPQHF